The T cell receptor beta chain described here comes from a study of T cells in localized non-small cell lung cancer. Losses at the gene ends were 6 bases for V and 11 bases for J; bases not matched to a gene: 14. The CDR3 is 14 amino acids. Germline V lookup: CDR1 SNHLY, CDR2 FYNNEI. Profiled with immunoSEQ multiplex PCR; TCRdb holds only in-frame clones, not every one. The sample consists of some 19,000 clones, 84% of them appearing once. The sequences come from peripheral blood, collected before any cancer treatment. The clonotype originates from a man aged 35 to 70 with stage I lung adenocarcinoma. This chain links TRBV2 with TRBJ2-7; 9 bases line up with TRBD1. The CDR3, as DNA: TGTGCCAGCAGGGAGGGGACAGGGAGTATTACGGAGTACTTC. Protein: CASREGTGSITEYF.